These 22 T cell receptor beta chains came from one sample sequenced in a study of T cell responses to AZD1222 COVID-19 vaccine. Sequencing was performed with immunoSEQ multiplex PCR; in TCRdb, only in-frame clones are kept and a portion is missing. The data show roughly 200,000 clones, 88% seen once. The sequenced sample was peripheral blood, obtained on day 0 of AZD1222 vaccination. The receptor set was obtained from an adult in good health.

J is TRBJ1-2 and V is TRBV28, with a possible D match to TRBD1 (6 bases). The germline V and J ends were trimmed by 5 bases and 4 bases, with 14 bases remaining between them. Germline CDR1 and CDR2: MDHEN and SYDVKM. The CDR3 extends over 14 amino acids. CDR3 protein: CASSLTGPGYGYTF. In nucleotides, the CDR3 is TGTGCCAGCAGTCTAACAGGGCCCGGCTATGGCTACACCTTC.

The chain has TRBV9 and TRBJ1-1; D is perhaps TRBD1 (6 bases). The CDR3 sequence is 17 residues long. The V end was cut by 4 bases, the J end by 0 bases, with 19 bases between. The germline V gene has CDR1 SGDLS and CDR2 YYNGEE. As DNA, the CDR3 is TGTGCCAGCAGCCCCGGGACAAAACTACAGCTGAACACTGAAGCTTTCTTT. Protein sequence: CASSPGTKLQLNTEAFF.

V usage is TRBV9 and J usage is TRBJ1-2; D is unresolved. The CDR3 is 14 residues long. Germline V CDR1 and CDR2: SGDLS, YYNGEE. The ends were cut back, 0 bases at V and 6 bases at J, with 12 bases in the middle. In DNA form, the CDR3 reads TGTGCCAGCAGCGTAGGAACGGCTGGGCATGGCTACACCTTC. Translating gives CASSVGTAGHGYTF.

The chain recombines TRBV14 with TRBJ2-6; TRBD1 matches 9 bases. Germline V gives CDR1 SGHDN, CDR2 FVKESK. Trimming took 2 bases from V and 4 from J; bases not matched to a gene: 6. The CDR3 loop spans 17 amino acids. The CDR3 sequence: CASSQTGGAVGANVLTF. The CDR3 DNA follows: TGTGCCAGCAGCCAAACAGGGGGCGCGGTCGGGGCCAACGTCCTGACTTTC.

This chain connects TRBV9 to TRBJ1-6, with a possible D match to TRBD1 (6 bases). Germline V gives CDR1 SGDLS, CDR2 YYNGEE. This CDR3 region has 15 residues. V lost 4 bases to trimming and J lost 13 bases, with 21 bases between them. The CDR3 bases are TGTGCCAGCAGCCCGACGGGACAAGGCCTCGGGCCCCTCCACTTT. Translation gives CASSPTGQGLGPLHF.

CDR3 loop: CASSPQANQPQHF. CDR3 DNA sequence: TGTGCCAGCAGCCCCCAGGCCAATCAGCCCCAGCATTTT. The rearrangement uses TRBV5-5 and TRBJ1-5; unclear D gene. Germline V CDR1 and CDR2: SGHKS, YYEKEE (reference sequence). The CDR3 is 13 residues long. V lost 4 bases and J lost 3, with 8 bases in between.

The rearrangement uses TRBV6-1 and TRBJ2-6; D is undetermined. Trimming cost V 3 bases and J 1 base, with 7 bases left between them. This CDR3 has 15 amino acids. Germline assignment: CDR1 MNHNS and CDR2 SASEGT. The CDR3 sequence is CASSDRGSGANVLTF. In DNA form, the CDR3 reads TGTGCCAGCAGTGACCGTGGGTCTGGGGCCAACGTCCTGACTTTC.

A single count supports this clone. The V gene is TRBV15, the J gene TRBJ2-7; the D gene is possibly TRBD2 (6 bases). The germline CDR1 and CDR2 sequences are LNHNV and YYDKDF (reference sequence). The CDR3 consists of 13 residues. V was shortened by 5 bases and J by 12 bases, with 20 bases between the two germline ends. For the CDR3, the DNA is TGTGCCACCAGCGCCCGGAGGGACCTCGACCCGTACTTC. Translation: CATSARRDLDPYF.

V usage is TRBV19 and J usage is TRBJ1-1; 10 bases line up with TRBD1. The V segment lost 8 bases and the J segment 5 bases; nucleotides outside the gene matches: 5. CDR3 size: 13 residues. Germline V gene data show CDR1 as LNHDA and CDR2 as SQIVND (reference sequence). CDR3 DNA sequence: TGTGCCAGTCTACGGACAGGGGGTACTGAAGCTTTCTTT. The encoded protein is CASLRTGGTEAFF.

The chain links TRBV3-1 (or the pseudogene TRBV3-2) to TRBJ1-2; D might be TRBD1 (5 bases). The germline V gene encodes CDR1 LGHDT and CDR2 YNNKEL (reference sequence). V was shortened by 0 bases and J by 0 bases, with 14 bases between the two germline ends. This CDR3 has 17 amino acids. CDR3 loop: CASSQDFGAPANYGYTF. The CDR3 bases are TGTGCCAGCAGCCAAGATTTCGGGGCACCTGCTAACTATGGCTACACCTTC.

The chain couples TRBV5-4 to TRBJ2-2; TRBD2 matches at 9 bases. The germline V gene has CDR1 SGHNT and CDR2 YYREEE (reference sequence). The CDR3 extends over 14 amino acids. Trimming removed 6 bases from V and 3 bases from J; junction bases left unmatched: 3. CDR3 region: CASKAGGYTGELFF. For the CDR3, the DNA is TGTGCCAGCAAAGCGGGGGGATACACCGGGGAGCTGTTTTTT.

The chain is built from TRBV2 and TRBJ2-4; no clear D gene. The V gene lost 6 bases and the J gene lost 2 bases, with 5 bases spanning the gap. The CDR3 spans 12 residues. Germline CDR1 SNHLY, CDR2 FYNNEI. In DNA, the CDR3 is TGTGCCAGCAGGACCCCCAAAAACATTCAGTACTTC. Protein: CASRTPKNIQYF.

In nucleotides, the CDR3 is TGTGCCAGCAGCCAGTACAGGGGGGGTGCAGAGACCCAGTACTTC. Its protein is CASSQYRGGAETQYF. The V and J genes are TRBV11-2 and TRBJ2-5; a possible D gene is TRBD1 (8 bases). The CDR3 spans 15 residues. CDR1 is SGHAT, CDR2 FQNNGV, per germline. Trimming cost V 5 bases and J 4 bases, with 17 bases left between them.

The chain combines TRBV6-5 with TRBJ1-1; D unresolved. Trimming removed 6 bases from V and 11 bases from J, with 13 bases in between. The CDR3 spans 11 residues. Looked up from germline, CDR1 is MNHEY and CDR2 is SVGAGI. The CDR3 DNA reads TGTGCCAGCAGCCGCGGTTTAGAGGCTTTCTTT. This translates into CASSRGLEAFF.

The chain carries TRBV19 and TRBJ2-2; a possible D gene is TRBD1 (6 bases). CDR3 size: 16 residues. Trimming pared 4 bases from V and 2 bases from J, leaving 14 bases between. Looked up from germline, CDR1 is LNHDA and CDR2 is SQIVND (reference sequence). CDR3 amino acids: CASSTPSGGNTGELFF. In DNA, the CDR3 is TGTGCCAGTAGTACCCCTAGTGGGGGCAACACCGGGGAGCTGTTTTTT.

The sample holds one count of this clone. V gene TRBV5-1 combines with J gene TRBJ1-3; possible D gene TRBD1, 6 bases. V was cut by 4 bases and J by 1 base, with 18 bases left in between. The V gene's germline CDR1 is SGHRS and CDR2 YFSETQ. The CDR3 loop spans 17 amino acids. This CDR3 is CASSPSGGGASGNTIYF. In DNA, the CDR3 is TGCGCCAGCAGCCCCTCGGGAGGGGGGGCGTCTGGAAACACCATATATTTT.

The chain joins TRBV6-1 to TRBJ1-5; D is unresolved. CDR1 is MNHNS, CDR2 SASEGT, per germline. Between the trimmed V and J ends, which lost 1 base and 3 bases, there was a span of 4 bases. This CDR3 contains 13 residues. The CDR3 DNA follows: TGTGCCAGCAGTGAAGTCCCCAATCAGCCCCAGCATTTT. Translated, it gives CASSEVPNQPQHF.

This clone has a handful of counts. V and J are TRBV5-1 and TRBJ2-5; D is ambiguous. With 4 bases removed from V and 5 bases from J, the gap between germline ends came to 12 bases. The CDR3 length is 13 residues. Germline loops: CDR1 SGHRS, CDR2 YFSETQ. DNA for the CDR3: TGCGCCAGCAGCGTGGGCCCGGCGGAGACCCAGTACTTC. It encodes CASSVGPAETQYF.

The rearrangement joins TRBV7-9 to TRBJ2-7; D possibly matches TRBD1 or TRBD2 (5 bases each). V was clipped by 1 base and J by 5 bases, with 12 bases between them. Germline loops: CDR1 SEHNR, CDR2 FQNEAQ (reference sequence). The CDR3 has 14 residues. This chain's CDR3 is CASSLDPRGDEQYF. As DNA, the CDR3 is TGTGCCAGCAGCTTAGACCCTCGAGGGGACGAGCAGTACTTC.

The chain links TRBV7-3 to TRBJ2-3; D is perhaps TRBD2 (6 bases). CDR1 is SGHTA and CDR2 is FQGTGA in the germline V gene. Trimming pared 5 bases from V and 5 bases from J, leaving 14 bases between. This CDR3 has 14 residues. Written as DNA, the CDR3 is TGTGCCAGCAGCCGCACCGGGGGAGGAGATACGCAGTATTTT. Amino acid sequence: CASSRTGGGDTQYF.

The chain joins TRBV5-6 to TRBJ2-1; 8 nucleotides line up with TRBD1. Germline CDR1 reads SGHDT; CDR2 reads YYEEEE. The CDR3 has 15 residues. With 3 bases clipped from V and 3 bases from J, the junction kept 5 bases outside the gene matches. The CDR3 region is CASSSRDRIYNEQFF. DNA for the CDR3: TGTGCCAGCAGCTCCCGGGACAGGATCTACAATGAGCAGTTCTTC.

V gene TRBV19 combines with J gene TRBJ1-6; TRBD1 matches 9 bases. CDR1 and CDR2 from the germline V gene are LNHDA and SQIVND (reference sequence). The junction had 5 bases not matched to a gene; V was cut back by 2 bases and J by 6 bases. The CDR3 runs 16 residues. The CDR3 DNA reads TGTGCCAGTAGTATAACCGGGACAGGGAGTAATTCACCCCTCCACTTT. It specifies CASSITGTGSNSPLHF.